This TCR beta chain derives from a study of OX40 agonist ivuxolimab in advanced cancers. Regarding the research as a whole: Ivuxolimab was a fully human IgG2 agonistic monoclonal antibody targeting the costimulatory receptor OX40 (CD134). In the dose-escalation cohort, 75% to 90% of patients were male, and the mean age was roughly 60 years with a range of roughly 20 to 80. Peripheral TCRbeta sequencing aimed to test whether ivuxolimab altered TCR sequence diversity and caused clonal T-cell expansion. Among the roughly 54 dose-escalation patients, around 20 had hepatocellular carcinoma, roughly 15 melanoma, 9 renal cell carcinoma and 9 head and neck cancer. Prior anti-PD-1, anti-PD-L1 or anti-CTLA-4 therapy was permitted, and checkpoint inhibitors had been received by 30% to 40% of dose-escalation patients. Intravenous ivuxolimab was administered to patients every 2 weeks at six dose levels: 0.01, 0.1, 0.3, 1.5, 3 and 10 mg/kg. Partial responses were achieved by three dose-escalation patients, of whom one had hepatocellular carcinoma and two had cutaneous melanoma. The monotherapy dose-escalation portion (N ≈ 55 patients) of the phase I ivuxolimab trial is reported in the paper. Broader findings and caveats from the paper: In the 0.1-3.0 mg/kg groups, partial responders were among the patients with the lowest normalized peripheral clonal expansion, particularly in CD8+ T cells. Which antigens the clonally expanded peripheral T cells were specific for was not determined. After ivuxolimab, more expanded clones were found on average in CD8+ T cells than in CD4+ T cells. At doses of 0.1 to 3.0 mg/kg, clonal expansion of both CD4+ and CD8+ T cells in blood was seen between baseline and week 6. Low levels of normalized T-cell clonal expansion were also shown by some nonresponding patients.

Patients with autoimmune disease history or receiving systemic immunosuppression were excluded from the trial. Peripheral blood for TCR sequencing was drawn from every dose cohort at baseline, at cycle 4 day 1 and at cycle 7 day 1. Samples were obtained from an open-label, multicenter, first-in-human phase I dose-escalation trial of ivuxolimab. Adults with locally advanced or metastatic head and neck squamous cell, hepatocellular, melanoma or renal cell carcinoma were enrolled in the trial. Before TCR sequencing, CD4+ T cells and CD8+ T cells from peripheral blood were sorted into separate populations. In regard to this clone: The specificity of this receptor is unknown. No base quality information exists; no much larger clone differs at one position.

The germline V gene gives CDR1 as SGHRS and CDR2 as YFSETQ. At the junction V is shortened by 1 base and J by 1 base; bases outside the gene matches: 11. The CDR3 sequence holds 19 residues, the cysteine and phenylalanine included. The CDR3 DNA has 57 bases and is translated from base 1. Genomic DNA was isolated from the sorted cells so that the TCRbeta CDR3 region could be sequenced. TCRbeta CDR3 regions were sequenced using the immunoSEQ Assay. The clones in this table, taken by TCRdb from immuneACCESS, are in-frame only. Not every clone is retained; where verified, under half of the shortfall comes from an unresolved V gene, and the cause of the rest is unknown. In this sample the table shows about 94,000 clones, 70% to 90% of which occur a single time. The ten largest make up 0.25% to 0.3% of the sample.

This sequence uses TRBV5-1 and TRBJ2-2; TRBD2 agrees with 9 junctional bases. This receptor was identified in an adult with an advanced solid tumor such as melanoma, head and neck, liver or kidney cancer. This specimen was CD4+ or CD8+ T cells sorted from blood, taken in a trial of the OX40 agonist ivuxolimab. The base sequence is TGCGCCAGCAGCTTGTTCCCCACCGCGGGGGGGCGGAACACCGGGGAGCTGTTTTTT. It specifies CASSLFPTAGGRNTGELFF.